Below are 2 T cell receptor beta chains sequenced from a single sample in a study of blood T cell repertoires in COVID-19. This table comes from immunoSEQ multiplex PCR, and its TCRdb copy is limited to in-frame clones, with some not included. Of about 210,000 clones listed, approximately 88% are singletons. Input material: PBMCs or T cells enriched from blood (not recorded which). These receptors originate from a woman aged 18-35 years who had recovered from COVID-19.

The V and J genes are TRBV27 and TRBJ2-1; 8 bases map to TRBD2. The J segment lost 2 bases and the V segment lost 2 bases, leaving 5 bases of the junction unmatched. Germline loops: CDR1 MNHEY, CDR2 SMNVEV (reference sequence). This CDR3 spans 16 amino acids. The CDR3 sequence is CASSLVGGGPYNEQFF. CDR3 bases: TGTGCCAGCAGTTTAGTCGGGGGGGGCCCCTACAATGAGCAGTTCTTC.

In its sample, this clone was seen a few times. The chain has TRBV4-1 and TRBJ1-3; D unresolved. This CDR3 region has 14 residues. Deletions cut 2 bases from V and 2 bases from J, with 7 bases between. CDR1 is MGHRA and CDR2 is YSYEKL in the germline V gene. This CDR3 is CASSQIGAGNTIYF. In nucleotides, the CDR3 is TGCGCCAGCAGCCAAATCGGGGCTGGAAACACCATATATTTT.